This is a list of T cell receptor beta chains from one sample in a study of CD8 T cells in ankylosing spondylitis. TCRdb re-called the 5' RACE reads with MiXCR, one entry per CDR3 protein. The data hold 200,000 to 250,000 distinct CDR3 sequences, with roughly a tenth observed a single time. The specimen sequenced was blood, either unsorted or a sorted T cell fraction (not recorded which). The origin of the receptors is a male donor with ankylosing spondylitis or in good health (not recorded which). Each CDR3 is given with its conserved first and last residue. Each record gives: V gene, clone size, D gene, J gene, CDR3 DNA, CDR3 protein. The D gene is left open where the match is weak. Rows may omit the clone size; those that give it use once, few, many or a size class.

v_gene: TRBV9; abundance: NA; d_gene: NA; j_gene: TRBJ1-1; CDR3nt: TGTGCCAGCAGCCCAGGACACTTGAACACTGAAGCTTTCTTT; CDR3aa: CASSPGHLNTEAFF
v_gene: TRBV20-1; abundance: many; d_gene: NA; j_gene: TRBJ2-2; CDR3nt: TGCAGTGCTAGAGAATTTATCGTTGGGGAGCTGTTTTTT; CDR3aa: CSAREFIVGELFF
v_gene: TRBV7-3; abundance: few; d_gene: TRBD2; j_gene: TRBJ2-5; CDR3nt: TGTGCCAGCAGCCGTTCTAGCGGGGGGCACCAAGAGACCCAGTACTTC; CDR3aa: CASSRSSGGHQETQYF
v_gene: TRBV7-3; abundance: many; d_gene: NA; j_gene: TRBJ2-3; CDR3nt: TGTGCCAGCAGCTCGGGGCCCACCGGGGATACGCAGTATTTT; CDR3aa: CASSSGPTGDTQYF
v_gene: TRBV10-3; abundance: many; d_gene: NA; j_gene: TRBJ2-6; CDR3nt: TGTGCCATCAGAAAGGACAGGAGGGGTTCTGGGGCCAACGTCCTGACTTTC; CDR3aa: CAIRKDRRGSGANVLTF
v_gene: TRBV29-1; abundance: few; d_gene: NA; j_gene: TRBJ1-5; CDR3nt: TGCAGCGCCTGGACAGTCAATCAGCCCCAGCATTTT; CDR3aa: CSAWTVNQPQHF
v_gene: TRBV7-2; abundance: many; d_gene: NA; j_gene: TRBJ1-2; CDR3nt: TGTGCCAGCAGCTTAATGGGGACGTCTAACTATGGCTACACCTTC; CDR3aa: CASSLMGTSNYGYTF
v_gene: TRBV20-1; abundance: many; d_gene: NA; j_gene: TRBJ2-7; CDR3nt: TGCAGTGCTAGACCGGGACTCCGTACCTTATCCTACGAGCAGTACTTC; CDR3aa: CSARPGLRTLSYEQYF
v_gene: TRBV5-6; abundance: many; d_gene: NA; j_gene: TRBJ2-3; CDR3nt: TGTGCCAGCAGCTCGGGCGGACAGTACACAGATACGCAGTATTTT; CDR3aa: CASSSGGQYTDTQYF
v_gene: TRBV25-1; abundance: many; d_gene: NA; j_gene: TRBJ2-1; CDR3nt: TGTGCCAGCAGGTTGGACGGAGGACAGTTCTTC; CDR3aa: CASRLDGGQFF
v_gene: TRBV5-1; abundance: many; d_gene: TRBD1; j_gene: TRBJ2-3; CDR3nt: TGCGCCAGCAGCCCGTCCTGGACAGGGGGCGCAGATACGCAGTATTTT; CDR3aa: CASSPSWTGGADTQYF
v_gene: TRBV6-1; abundance: many; d_gene: NA; j_gene: TRBJ2-3; CDR3nt: TGTGCCAGCCAGGGGTGGGGCACAGATACGCAGTATTTT; CDR3aa: CASQGWGTDTQYF
v_gene: TRBV20-1; abundance: NA; d_gene: NA; j_gene: TRBJ1-2; CDR3nt: TGCAGTGCTTATGTAAGTGGCTACACCTTC; CDR3aa: CSAYVSGYTF
v_gene: TRBV5-6; abundance: NA; d_gene: NA; j_gene: TRBJ2-5; CDR3nt: TGTGCCAGCAGCCAGGGGCGGCGGGGAGAGACCCAGTACTTC; CDR3aa: CASSQGRRGETQYF
v_gene: TRBV27; abundance: many; d_gene: NA; j_gene: TRBJ2-5; CDR3nt: TGTGCCAGCAGTTTAGGGTACCAAGAGACCCAGTACTTC; CDR3aa: CASSLGYQETQYF
v_gene: TRBV20-1; abundance: many; d_gene: TRBD2; j_gene: TRBJ2-7; CDR3nt: TGCAGTGCTAGTGAACTAGCGGGGCCGGTAACCTACGAGCAGTACTTC; CDR3aa: CSASELAGPVTYEQYF
v_gene: TRBV5-1; abundance: many; d_gene: TRBD1; j_gene: TRBJ2-5; CDR3nt: TGCGCTAGTGCTCCAAGGGGGCGCGAGGAGACCCAGTACTTC; CDR3aa: CASAPRGREETQYF
v_gene: TRBV28; abundance: NA; d_gene: NA; j_gene: TRBJ2-5; CDR3nt: TGTGCCAGCAAACGGGATTTCCAAGAGACCCAGTACTTC; CDR3aa: CASKRDFQETQYF
v_gene: TRBV7-2; abundance: NA; d_gene: NA; j_gene: TRBJ1-5; CDR3nt: TGTGCCAGCAGCCAGGGGTTCAATCAGCCCCAGCATTTT; CDR3aa: CASSQGFNQPQHF
v_gene: TRBV24-1; abundance: many; d_gene: NA; j_gene: TRBJ2-2; CDR3nt: TGTGCCACCAGTGCCGTTTTGGCGGCAGGGAGCACCGGGGAGCTGTTTTTT; CDR3aa: CATSAVLAAGSTGELFF
v_gene: TRBV7-2; abundance: few; d_gene: TRBD2; j_gene: TRBJ2-3; CDR3nt: TGTGCCAGCAGCTTAGAGGGACTAGCTCAAAATACGCAGTATTTT; CDR3aa: CASSLEGLAQNTQYF
v_gene: TRBV9; abundance: NA; d_gene: NA; j_gene: TRBJ2-1; CDR3nt: TGTGCCAGCAGCGTAGAACTAGCAGCCCCCAATGAGCAGTTCTTC; CDR3aa: CASSVELAAPNEQFF
v_gene: TRBV12-3/TRBV12-4; abundance: NA; d_gene: TRBD1; j_gene: TRBJ1-2; CDR3nt: TGTGCCAGCAGTCCCACGTGGAGGGGGCCTGATGGCTACACCTTC; CDR3aa: CASSPTWRGPDGYTF
v_gene: TRBV2; abundance: NA; d_gene: TRBD1; j_gene: TRBJ2-4; CDR3nt: TGTGCCAGCAGCAATAGGGACAGGGCGCCAGCCAAAAACATTCAGTACTTC; CDR3aa: CASSNRDRAPAKNIQYF
v_gene: TRBV5-1; abundance: few; d_gene: TRBD1; j_gene: TRBJ1-4; CDR3nt: TGCGCCAGCAGCCAAGGACAGGGGGTTCGTGAAAAACTGTTTTTT; CDR3aa: CASSQGQGVREKLFF
v_gene: TRBV7-2; abundance: few; d_gene: TRBD1; j_gene: TRBJ1-5; CDR3nt: TGTGCCAGCAGTTCAGGGGGCTTGGGCAATCAGCCCCAGCATTTT; CDR3aa: CASSSGGLGNQPQHF
v_gene: TRBV20-1; abundance: many; d_gene: TRBD1; j_gene: TRBJ2-7; CDR3nt: TGCAGTGCTAGCACCCTCCGGGACAGGGACAATGAGCAGTACTTC; CDR3aa: CSASTLRDRDNEQYF
v_gene: TRBV7-2; abundance: few; d_gene: TRBD2; j_gene: TRBJ2-7; CDR3nt: TGTGCCAGCAGCTTGGGGACTAGCGGGGGTACCTACGAGCAGTACTTC; CDR3aa: CASSLGTSGGTYEQYF
v_gene: TRBV12-3/TRBV12-4; abundance: few; d_gene: TRBD2; j_gene: TRBJ2-7; CDR3nt: TGTGCCAGCAGTTGGTCTTCGAGGACTAGCCCCTACGAGCAGTACTTC; CDR3aa: CASSWSSRTSPYEQYF
v_gene: TRBV28; abundance: NA; d_gene: TRBD1; j_gene: TRBJ1-6; CDR3nt: TGTGCCAGCAGTTTTTCCCGCACCCGGGACAGGGGGCGTCATTCACCCCTCCACTTT; CDR3aa: CASSFSRTRDRGRHSPLHF
v_gene: TRBV28; abundance: NA; d_gene: NA; j_gene: TRBJ1-1; CDR3nt: TGTGCCAGCAGTTGGTCCCCCCAAGGGGCGCACACTGAAGCTTTCTTT; CDR3aa: CASSWSPQGAHTEAFF